This passage covers 22 T cell receptor beta chains from one sample sequenced in a study of technical replicates of blood from a few donors. Here immunoSEQ multiplex PCR was the method, and the copy in TCRdb shows in-frame clones only, minus some. The table has over 75,000 clones, 95% to 97% seen once; the top ten hold about 0.27%. Sequenced material: T cells isolated from PBMCs. The receptors shown here come from a human donor in good health.

The chain couples TRBV28 to TRBJ1-2, with D possibly matching TRBD1 (5 bases). V lost 6 bases and J 9 bases, leaving 20 bases between the germline ends. Germline V gene sequence: CDR1 MDHEN, CDR2 SYDVKM. The CDR3 has 14 amino acids. CDR3 coding DNA: TGTGCCAGCAGATATCCGGGACTACTGTATAGCTACACCTTC. Translated: CASRYPGLLYSYTF.

The J gene is TRBJ2-7, the V gene TRBV13; D is perhaps TRBD2 (6 bases). The CDR3 covers 15 residues. Looked up from germline, CDR1 is PRHDT and CDR2 is FYEKMQ (reference sequence). V lost 5 bases and J lost 1, with 15 bases in between. CDR3 sequence: CASSPGTARSYEQYF. CDR3 coding DNA: TGTGCCAGCAGCCCCGGGACTGCAAGATCCTACGAGCAGTACTTC.

The rearrangement links TRBV4-3 to TRBJ2-5; tentative D call: TRBD2 (6 bases). The CDR3 runs 16 residues. The germline CDR1 and CDR2 sequences are LGHNA and YSLEER. V was shortened by 2 bases and J by 2 bases, with 15 bases between the two germline ends. DNA of the CDR3: TGCGCCAGCAGCCAAACCCACTCCGGGACTCAAGAGACCCAGTACTTC. As protein: CASSQTHSGTQETQYF.

V gene TRBV19 combines with J gene TRBJ2-2; D unclear. The V gene lost 5 bases and the J gene lost 2 bases, with 9 bases spanning the gap. The length of the CDR3 is 14 residues. Germline CDR1 reads LNHDA; CDR2 reads SQIVND (reference sequence). The CDR3 region has the DNA TGTGCCAGTAGTCGTACACCCAACACCGGGGAGCTGTTTTTT. Translated: CASSRTPNTGELFF.

This chain uses TRBV7-8 with TRBJ2-7; D remains unclear. The germline V and J ends were trimmed by 3 bases and 2 bases, with 11 bases remaining between them. CDR3 size: 14 residues. Germline-derived CDR1 and CDR2 are SGHVS and FQNEAQ. CDR3 coding DNA: TGTGCCAGCAGCTTCACGACAACGACCTACGAGCAGTACTTC. It is translated as CASSFTTTTYEQYF.

The chain joins TRBV7-9 to TRBJ2-7; 8 bases are shared with TRBD1. V gave up 5 bases and J gave up 3 bases; unmatched junction bases: 3. The germline V gene has CDR1 SEHNR and CDR2 FQNEAQ (reference sequence). This CDR3 has 13 residues. In nucleotides, the CDR3 is TGTGCCAGCAGCGATACAGGGGGCTACGAGCAGTACTTC. Residues: CASSDTGGYEQYF. The full variable domain, in which reference TRBV7-9 and TRBJ2-7 provide the parts outside the CDR3, is DTGVSQNPRHKITKRGQNVTFRCDPISEHNRLYWYRQTLGQGPEFLTYFQNEAQLEKSRLLSDRFSAERPKGSFSTLEIQRTEQGDSAMYLCASSDTGGYEQYFGPGTRLTVT.

This sequence joins TRBV4-1 and TRBJ2-4; weak D call: TRBD1 (5 bases). The CDR3 extends over 14 amino acids. Trimming took 0 bases from V and 3 from J, leaving 6 bases between them. Looked up from germline, CDR1 is MGHRA and CDR2 is YSYEKL. Written as DNA, the CDR3 is TGCGCCAGCAGCCAAGAAGGGGTCAAAAACATTCAGTACTTC. This codes for CASSQEGVKNIQYF.

V gene TRBV4-2 combines with J gene TRBJ2-5; a weak D match, TRBD2 (6 bases). The CDR3 sequence is 17 residues long. The V gene lost 0 bases and the J gene lost 4 bases, with 18 bases spanning the gap. Per germline, CDR1 LGHNA and CDR2 YNFKEQ. The CDR3 spells CASSQEKSGGFVETQYF. The CDR3 coding sequence is TGTGCCAGCAGCCAAGAGAAATCCGGGGGATTTGTAGAGACCCAGTACTTC.

The chain carries TRBV27 and TRBJ2-2, with D hard to call. Per germline, CDR1 MNHEY and CDR2 SMNVEV (reference sequence). The V gene lost 3 bases and the J gene lost 4 bases, with 9 bases spanning the gap. CDR3 length equals 14 residues. The CDR3 DNA sequence: TGTGCCAGCAGTTTTAGAACTTTCACCGGGGAGCTGTTTTTT. As protein: CASSFRTFTGELFF.

This chain joins TRBV6-1 and TRBJ2-5; D uncertain. The V and J ends lost 2 bases and 2 bases respectively, with 6 bases between them. The CDR3 extends over 13 amino acids. Germline-derived CDR1 and CDR2 are MNHNS and SASEGT. The CDR3 DNA sequence: TGTGCCAGCAGTGAACTAGGTCAAGAGACCCAGTACTTC. Amino acids: CASSELGQETQYF.

The genes are TRBV30 and TRBJ1-2, with TRBD1 matching over 7 bases. The CDR3 runs to 12 residues. In germline, CDR1 is GTSNPN, CDR2 SVGIG (reference sequence). V was pared by 4 bases and J by 4 bases, with 3 bases of the junction left unmatched. CDR3 DNA sequence: TGTGCCTGGACGCGGGACAGCTATGGCTACACCTTC. Its protein is CAWTRDSYGYTF.

This chain joins TRBV19 and TRBJ1-2; D possibly corresponds to TRBD1 (5 bases). V was cut by 3 bases and J by 7 bases, with 15 bases left in between. CDR1 is LNHDA and CDR2 is SQIVND in the germline V gene (reference sequence). The CDR3 loop spans 14 amino acids. CDR3 bases: TGTGCCAGTAGTATGGGAGTACGGGGGGGTGGCTACACCTTC. Translating gives CASSMGVRGGGYTF.

The CDR3: CASSDQGQGSTDTQYF. In nucleotides, the CDR3 is TGTGCCAGCAGTGATCAGGGACAGGGGAGCACAGATACGCAGTATTTT. V gene TRBV6-4 combines with J gene TRBJ2-3; 10 positions agree with TRBD1. V shed 3 bases and J 0 bases; nucleotides not matched to a gene: 3. This CDR3 comprises 16 residues. Germline V gives CDR1 MRHNA, CDR2 SNTAGT.

The chain carries TRBV6-1 and TRBJ2-7; 7 bases agree with TRBD2. The V and J ends lost 6 bases and 3 bases, in that order; junction bases with no gene match: 5. The length of the CDR3 is 13 residues. Germline CDR1 and CDR2: MNHNS and SASEGT. Here the CDR3 DNA reads TGTGCCAGCAGGTTTGCGGGAGTCTACGAGCAGTACTTC. Translated: CASRFAGVYEQYF.

The chain uses TRBV7-6 and TRBJ2-7; 7 bases are a match to TRBD2. From germline, CDR1 is SGHVS and CDR2 FNYEAQ. Trimming cost V 1 base and J 5 bases; bases outside gene matches: 11. CDR3 length: 16 amino acids. The CDR3 loop reads CASSLVPGGRGNEQYF. The DNA of the CDR3 is TGTGCCAGCAGCTTAGTCCCTGGCGGGAGAGGCAACGAGCAGTACTTC.

The J gene is TRBJ2-1, the V gene TRBV7-8; D is possibly TRBD2 (5 bases). Between the trimmed V and J ends, which lost 3 bases and 1 base, there was a span of 13 bases. The length of the CDR3 is 16 residues. The germline V gene encodes CDR1 SGHVS and CDR2 FQNEAQ. CDR3 sequence: CASSLLRARSYNEQFF. The CDR3 DNA follows: TGTGCCAGCAGCTTGTTGCGGGCTAGATCCTACAATGAGCAGTTCTTC.

V is TRBV19 and J is TRBJ1-2, with TRBD1 matching 8 bases. The CDR3 sequence is 16 residues long. Germline loops: CDR1 LNHDA, CDR2 SQIVND (reference sequence). V shed 0 bases and J 4 bases; nucleotides not matched to a gene: 7. The CDR3, as DNA: TGTGCCAGTAGTATAGATCTACGGCAGGGGGCCTATGGCTACACCTTC. The encoded protein is CASSIDLRQGAYGYTF.

This chain connects TRBV5-1 to TRBJ2-7, with D perhaps TRBD1 (5 bases). CDR3 length equals 13 residues. V was pared by 0 bases and J by 2 bases, with 6 bases between. CDR1 SGHRS and CDR2 YFSETQ come from the germline V gene. This CDR3 is CASSLEGPYEQYF. The CDR3, as DNA: TGCGCCAGCAGCTTGGAGGGGCCCTACGAGCAGTACTTC.

The rearrangement uses TRBV5-6 and TRBJ2-7; TRBD1 matches at 10 bases. The CDR3 covers 15 residues. The junction had 10 bases not matched to a gene; V was cut back by 5 bases and J by 5 bases. The germline gives CDR1 SGHDT, CDR2 YYEEEE. This chain's CDR3 is CASRSKGQGTHEQYF. The CDR3 nucleotides are TGTGCCAGCAGGTCTAAGGGACAGGGGACCCACGAGCAGTACTTC.

The chain combines TRBV27 with TRBJ2-1, with 9 bases that match TRBD1. The CDR3 loop spans 13 amino acids. J lost 5 bases, V lost 6 bases, and 2 bases had no gene match. Germline V lookup: CDR1 MNHEY, CDR2 SMNVEV (reference sequence). CDR3 DNA: TGTGCCAGCAGAGGGACAGGGCACAATGAGCAGTTCTTC. Encoded protein: CASRGTGHNEQFF.

The CDR3 sequence: CASSSTSGDIQYF. The CDR3 DNA follows: TGTGCCAGCAGTTCCACCTCAGGGGACATTCAGTACTTC. The chain couples TRBV27 to TRBJ2-4; D might be TRBD1 (6 bases). Per germline, CDR1 MNHEY and CDR2 SMNVEV (reference sequence). The CDR3 loop spans 13 amino acids. Trimming stripped 4 bases from V and 8 bases from J, with 12 bases between.

The chain combines TRBV5-1 with TRBJ2-7; maybe TRBD1 (5 bases). The germline V and J ends were trimmed by 0 bases and 3 bases, with 28 bases remaining between them. The CDR3 length is 20 residues. Germline V gene lookup returns CDR1 SGHRS and CDR2 YFSETQ. CDR3 loop: CASSLDISTEAYHPFYEQYF. The CDR3 DNA is TGCGCCAGCAGCTTGGATATTTCGACAGAAGCTTACCATCCCTTCTACGAGCAGTACTTC.